These 20 T cell receptor beta chains were sequenced from one sample in a study of T-cell reconstitution after alpha-beta-depleted transplantation in children. Unique molecular identifiers were built into the TCRbeta library. TCRdb used MiXCR to reprocess the PCR reads, holding one entry per CDR3 protein. Here the sample spans just under 250,000 distinct CDR3 sequences, roughly 25% being singletons. Sequenced material: PBMCs, taken before TCRalphabeta/CD19-depleted stem cell transplant. Receptor source: a girl aged 2-10 years with Fanconi anemia, due to receive a stem cell transplant.

In its sample, this clonotype was seen many times. The chain carries TRBV6-2 or TRBV6-3 and TRBJ2-7; D remains unclear. Germline CDR1 MNHEY, CDR2 SVGEGT. Trimming took 3 bases from V and 3 from J, leaving 15 bases between them. The CDR3 sequence is 15 residues long. The CDR3 loop is CASSYRQTNLYEQYF. CDR3 nucleotides: TGTGCCAGCAGTTATCGTCAGACAAACCTCTACGAGCAGTACTTC.

This clonotype was detected a few times. The gene calls are TRBV29-1 and TRBJ2-3; D gene uncertain. Trimming cost V 3 bases and J 6 bases, with 4 bases left between them. The CDR3 extends over 10 amino acids. CDR1 is SQVTM, CDR2 ANQGSEA, per germline. In DNA, the CDR3 is TGCAGCGTTGACTTGGATACGCAGTATTTT. Its protein product is CSVDLDTQYF.

In this sample, this clonotype turned up many times. J is TRBJ2-7 and V is TRBV29-1, with 10 nucleotides matching TRBD2. CDR1 and CDR2 (germline): SQVTM, ANQGSEA. The V gene end was trimmed by 1 base and the J gene end by 5 bases; junction bases not matched to a gene: 8. The CDR3 totals 15 residues. CDR3 sequence reads: CSVEGLASGSNEQYF. The CDR3 DNA is TGCAGCGTTGAAGGTCTGGCTAGCGGGAGCAACGAGCAGTACTTC.

This clonotype came up a few times. The V gene is TRBV5-1, the J gene TRBJ2-3, with D possibly being TRBD2 (6 bases). V gave up 0 bases and J gave up 1 base, with 9 bases separating them. There are 15 residues in the CDR3. The germline V gene encodes CDR1 SGHRS and CDR2 YFSETQ. CDR3 DNA sequence: TGCGCCAGCAGCTTGGGCGGGGACGGCACAGATACGCAGTATTTT. It specifies CASSLGGDGTDTQYF. Full variable domain (rest looked up from reference TRBV5-1 and TRBJ2-3): KAGVTQTPRYLIKTRGQQVTLSCSPISGHRSVSWYQQTPGQGLQFLFEYFSETQRNKGNFPGRFSGRQFSNSRSEMNVSTLELGDSALYLCASSLGGDGTDTQYFGPGTRLTVL.

This sequence joins TRBV15 and TRBJ2-1, with D maybe TRBD2 (6 bases). CDR1 LNHNV and CDR2 YYDKDF come from the germline V gene (reference sequence). CDR3 size: 14 residues. V lost 8 bases, J lost 0 bases, and 11 bases lay in between. The CDR3 is CATGYGSSYNEQFF. In nucleotides, the CDR3 is TGTGCCACCGGTTACGGGAGCTCCTACAATGAGCAGTTCTTC.

Only a few counts were recorded for this clonotype. The chain recombines TRBV27 with TRBJ2-7, with TRBD2 matching over 10 bases. This CDR3 is built from 17 residues. Germline V gives CDR1 MNHEY, CDR2 SMNVEV (reference sequence). V lost 6 bases, J lost 3 bases, and 14 bases stayed unmatched. The CDR3: CASSSFFSGTSDYEQYF. The CDR3 DNA follows: TGTGCCAGCAGCTCTTTCTTTTCCGGGACTAGCGACTACGAGCAGTACTTC.

CDR3 coding DNA: TGCAGTGCCAGCTTGGAAGTGAGCACAGATACGCAGTATTTT. It yields the protein CSASLEVSTDTQYF. The rearrangement joins TRBV20-1 to TRBJ2-3; no clear D gene. CDR3 length: 14 residues. Trimming took off 6 bases at V and 0 bases at J, with 13 bases between the two ends. Looked up from germline, CDR1 is DFQATT and CDR2 is SNEGSKA (reference sequence).

The CDR3 protein is CASSSGWLAYNEQFF. The CDR3 coding sequence is TGTGCCAGCAGCTCTGGGTGGCTAGCCTACAATGAGCAGTTCTTC. This chain connects TRBV7-8 to TRBJ2-1; D is unresolved. Trimming left V 4 bases short and J 2 bases short, with 12 bases between. The length of the CDR3 is 15 residues. Germline V gene lookup returns CDR1 SGHVS and CDR2 FQNEAQ.

This chain joins TRBV28 and TRBJ2-5; D is tentatively TRBD1 or TRBD2 (5 bases each). The ends were cut back, 6 bases at V and 2 bases at J, with 13 bases in the middle. CDR3 size: 14 residues. CDR1 is MDHEN, CDR2 SYDVKM, per germline. In nucleotides, the CDR3 is TGTGCCAGCAGATCCGGGACGATACAAGAGACCCAGTACTTC. This sequence encodes CASRSGTIQETQYF.

This clonotype has at least ten counts. V and J are TRBV27 and TRBJ2-3, with TRBD1 matching over 9 bases. The V gene's germline CDR1 is MNHEY and CDR2 SMNVEV (reference sequence). V was clipped by 2 bases and J by 6 bases; unmatched bases: 9. This CDR3 contains 16 residues. DNA for the CDR3: TGTGCCAGCAGTTTACTCGGGACAGGGAGCGCTGATACGCAGTATTTT. Its protein is CASSLLGTGSADTQYF.

This clonotype was observed at least ten times. The chain carries TRBV29-1 and TRBJ2-2, with a possible D match to TRBD2 (5 bases). CDR3 length: 19 residues. The germline CDR1 and CDR2 sequences are SQVTM and ANQGSEA. V lost 4 bases, J lost 5 bases, and 29 bases lay in between. This CDR3 is CSVGSEQWTKGTGTGELFF. The DNA of the CDR3 is TGCAGCGTTGGTTCCGAGCAATGGACCAAGGGTACGGGGACCGGGGAGCTGTTTTTT.

Ten or more counts support this clonotype. V usage is TRBV29-1 and J usage is TRBJ2-1; the match to TRBD2 covers 13 bases. The V gene end was trimmed by 5 bases and the J gene end by 15 bases; junction bases not matched to a gene: 13. The germline V gene has CDR1 SQVTM and CDR2 ANQGSEA. The CDR3 is 14 residues long. The CDR3 DNA reads TGCAGCGTTCGTGGACTAGCGGGAGTCACTTCTCCGTTCTTC. Its protein product is CSVRGLAGVTSPFF.

This clonotype was seen a few times. This chain connects TRBV10-3 to TRBJ1-2; D is undetermined. Germline CDR1 and CDR2: ENHRY and SYGVKD. Trimming removed 0 bases at V and 4 bases at J, with 12 bases between. This CDR3 region has 15 residues. The DNA for the CDR3 is TGTGCCATCAGTGAGTCGCCAGCCGGCGTCTATGGCTACACCTTC. Translating it yields CAISESPAGVYGYTF.

This clonotype has only a few counts. The genes are TRBV29-1 and TRBJ2-1; possibly TRBD1 or TRBD2 for D (6 bases each). V lost 6 bases to trimming and J lost 7 bases, with 16 bases between them. CDR1 is SQVTM, CDR2 ANQGSEA, per germline. There are 13 residues in the CDR3. CDR3 coding DNA: TGCAGCGTCAGAGGGGGGCTAAGGAATGAGCAGTTCTTC. Its protein product is CSVRGGLRNEQFF.

J is TRBJ2-7 and V is TRBV12-3 or TRBV12-4; D is ambiguous. The CDR3 runs to 14 residues. Trimming cost V 5 bases and J 0 bases, with 11 bases left between them. The CDR3 region has the DNA TGTGCCAGCAGTCCCCGACCTTTCTCCTACGAGCAGTACTTC. This encodes CASSPRPFSYEQYF.

The rearrangement links TRBV20-1 to TRBJ1-1; D is possibly TRBD1 (6 bases). The CDR3 contains 14 residues. Deletions cut 5 bases from V and 4 bases from J, with 17 bases between. In germline, CDR1 is DFQATT, CDR2 SNEGSKA (reference sequence). This CDR3 is CSAPPDSAITEAFF. The CDR3 DNA follows: TGCAGTGCTCCTCCGGACAGTGCTATCACTGAAGCTTTCTTT.

This clonotype was recorded once. CDR3 DNA sequence: TGCAGCGTTGGAGGGCTGTACAGGGGGTTCTACACTGAAGCTTTCTTT. Translating it yields CSVGGLYRGFYTEAFF. This sequence joins TRBV29-1 and TRBJ1-1; the match to TRBD1 covers 8 bases. Looked up from germline, CDR1 is SQVTM and CDR2 is ANQGSEA. The CDR3 is made up of 16 amino acids. The ends lost 4 bases at V and 3 bases at J; junction bases unmatched: 13.

J is TRBJ1-1 and V is TRBV29-1; D is unclear. CDR1 and CDR2 from the germline V gene are SQVTM and ANQGSEA. V dropped 4 bases and J dropped 7 bases, with 10 bases sitting between them. The CDR3 has 11 residues. The CDR3 region is CSVVNSNEAFF. The CDR3 DNA is TGCAGCGTTGTTAATTCCAATGAAGCTTTCTTT. Using reference TRBV29-1 and TRBJ1-1 for the parts outside the CDR3, the full variable domain is SAVISQKPSRDICQRGTSLTIQCQVDSQVTMMFWYRQQPGQSLTLIATANQGSEATYESGFVIDKFPISRPNLTFSTLTVSNMSPEDSSIYLCSVVNSNEAFFGQGTRLTVV.

This clonotype was counted between two and nine times. This chain connects TRBV20-1 to TRBJ2-5; D might be TRBD2 (5 bases). Trimming removed 4 bases at V and 2 bases at J, with 14 bases between. The CDR3 runs to 14 residues. The V gene's germline CDR1 is DFQATT and CDR2 SNEGSKA (reference sequence). The CDR3 region has the DNA TGCAGTGCTAAATCCCCGCGGGCGCAAGAGACCCAGTACTTC. Its translation: CSAKSPRAQETQYF.

The genes are TRBV6-6 and TRBJ2-3, with D unclear. Germline V gene lookup returns CDR1 MNHNY and CDR2 SVGAGI (reference sequence). The CDR3 has 12 residues. V was cut by 3 bases and J by 9 bases, with 10 bases left in between. CDR3 loop: CASSYESGTQYF. The CDR3 DNA sequence: TGTGCCAGCAGTTATGAGTCGGGCACGCAGTATTTT.